This T cell receptor (beta chain) derives from a study of blood T cell repertoires in COVID-19. Background on the study: PBMCs, B-cell-depleted T cells, or T cells provided the cDNA or gDNA that made up the material.

Seattle patients were enrolled during active infection and followed longitudinally. Trimming left V 4 bases short and J 5 bases short, with 8 bases between. This CDR3 comprises 12 residues. Germline V gene sequence: CDR1 SGHNT, CDR2 YENEEA. Original processing notes: Reference gene primer amplification in the assay estimated nucleated cell counts. Data came from immunoSEQ multiplex PCR; TCRdb stores just in-frame clones and leaves some out. That table furnishes V, J and clone size, whereas the DNA furnished D and trimming. The sample shows tens of thousands of clones, 80% to 90% of them seen only once.

The chain links TRBV11-3 to TRBJ2-5; tentatively, D is TRBD1 (5 bases). This receptor was taken from a man aged 40-49 years with COVID-19, enrolled during active disease. Sequenced: peripheral blood. The CDR3 sequence is CASSSPGETQYF. Here the CDR3 DNA reads TGTGCCAGCAGCTCCCCAGGGGAGACCCAGTACTTC.